Listed here are 22 T cell receptor beta chains from one sample, sequenced in a study of blood T cell repertoires in COVID-19. Clones were sequenced by immunoSEQ multiplex PCR, and TCRdb holds only the in-frame ones, with some missing. The table lists roughly 380,000 clones, roughly 90% of them singletons. Sample: PBMCs or T cells enriched from blood (not recorded which). These receptors originate from a woman aged 25-40 years who had been exposed to COVID-19.

The chain combines TRBV24-1 with TRBJ1-2; a weak D match, TRBD1 (6 bases). Germline CDR1 is KGHDR and CDR2 is SFDVKD. V lost 4 bases, J lost 7 bases, and 15 bases lay in between. This CDR3 is built from 14 residues. CDR3 DNA sequence: TGTGCCACCAGTGACCCGACAGGAGAGCGTGGCTACACCTTC. Translation: CATSDPTGERGYTF.

V usage is TRBV11-1 and J usage is TRBJ1-2; no clear D gene. Trimming removed 5 bases from V and 1 base from J, with 8 bases in between. The length of the CDR3 is 13 residues. CDR1 is SGHAT, CDR2 FQDESV, per germline (reference sequence). The CDR3 loop is CASSPRDNYGYTF. The DNA of the CDR3 is TGTGCCAGCAGCCCGAGAGATAACTATGGCTACACCTTC.

V usage is TRBV27 and J usage is TRBJ2-3, with unresolved D. The ends were cut back, 6 bases at V and 2 bases at J, with 12 bases in the middle. The CDR3 is made up of 14 amino acids. Germline assignment: CDR1 MNHEY and CDR2 SMNVEV (reference sequence). In DNA form, the CDR3 reads TGTGCCAGCAGGACTCTCCCCCTCACAGATACGCAGTATTTT. It yields the protein CASRTLPLTDTQYF.

The chain employs TRBV27 and TRBJ2-7; D not certain. V shed 2 bases and J shed 2 bases, with 10 bases lying between them. Germline-derived CDR1 and CDR2 are MNHEY and SMNVEV (reference sequence). CDR3 length: 14 amino acids. DNA for the CDR3: TGTGCCAGCAGTTTAATTGCAGGAACCTACGAGCAGTACTTC. It encodes CASSLIAGTYEQYF.

The CDR3 DNA sequence: TGCGCCAGCAGCCAAGATCCGGCGGGTGAAGCTTTCTTT. It is translated as CASSQDPAGEAFF. V and J are TRBV4-1 and TRBJ1-1; D gene unclear. Germline CDR1 is MGHRA and CDR2 is YSYEKL. Trimming pared 0 bases from V and 7 bases from J, leaving 9 bases between. This CDR3 spans 13 amino acids.

The chain employs TRBV6-5 and TRBJ2-7; D perhaps matches TRBD2 (5 bases). Per the germline V gene, CDR1 is MNHEY and CDR2 is SVGAGI. V was cut by 8 bases and J by 2 bases, with 7 bases left in between. The CDR3 runs to 11 residues. CDR3 in DNA: TGTGCCAGCGGCGGGCCCTACGAGCAGTACTTC. Translation gives CASGGPYEQYF.

The genes are TRBV7-3 and TRBJ2-7, with 7 bases aligning to TRBD1. CDR1 SGHTA and CDR2 FQGTGA come from the germline V gene. Trimming at V came to 4 bases and at J to 5 bases, leaving 5 bases not matched to a gene. The CDR3 is made up of 13 amino acids. The CDR3 protein is CASSSPDRDEQYF. DNA of the CDR3: TGTGCCAGCAGCTCACCAGACAGGGACGAGCAGTACTTC.

The chain combines TRBV19 with TRBJ2-3; D is uncertain. This CDR3 is built from 14 residues. With 3 bases removed from V and 2 bases from J, the gap between germline ends came to 9 bases. The germline V gene encodes CDR1 LNHDA and CDR2 SQIVND (reference sequence). CDR3 amino acids: CASSILQHTDTQYF. The CDR3 region has the DNA TGTGCCAGTAGTATTTTACAGCACACAGATACGCAGTATTTT.

The chain uses TRBV2 and TRBJ2-7; 12 positions agree with TRBD2. Germline V lookup: CDR1 SNHLY, CDR2 FYNNEI. With V trimmed by 6 bases and J by 5 bases, 5 bases remained unmatched. The CDR3 loop spans 14 amino acids. CDR3 residues: CASRTSGSINEQYF. The CDR3 region has the DNA TGTGCCAGCAGGACTAGCGGGAGTATCAACGAGCAGTACTTC.

The rearrangement links TRBV27 to TRBJ1-1; 9 nucleotides line up with TRBD1. Germline loops: CDR1 MNHEY, CDR2 SMNVEV (reference sequence). Germline trimming cut 6 bases from V and 1 base from J; bases unmatched to any gene: 3. The CDR3 has 14 residues. CDR3 sequence: CASRMTGGNTEAFF. DNA of the CDR3: TGTGCCAGCAGGATGACAGGGGGGAACACTGAAGCTTTCTTT.

This clone came up a few times. The chain recombines TRBV27 with TRBJ2-5, with D perhaps matching TRBD2 (6 bases). The CDR3 length is 14 residues. Germline CDR1 reads MNHEY; CDR2 reads SMNVEV (reference sequence). Trimming cost V 3 bases and J 5 bases, with 13 bases left between them. CDR3 sequence: CASSLTPRGETQYF. The CDR3 DNA follows: TGTGCCAGCAGTTTGACACCACGGGGGGAGACCCAGTACTTC.

The CDR3 region has the DNA TGTGCCAGCAAACTGATGACAGGGCGGTTTCCCGGGGAGCTGTTTTTT. Protein: CASKLMTGRFPGELFF. This rearrangement joins TRBV28 to TRBJ2-2; 7 nucleotides agree with TRBD1. Germline assignment: CDR1 MDHEN and CDR2 SYDVKM. J gave up 6 bases and V 7 bases, and 14 bases lay outside the gene matches. The CDR3 loop spans 16 amino acids.

The rearrangement uses TRBV24-1 and TRBJ1-1; a weak D match, TRBD1 (5 bases). The germline gives CDR1 KGHDR, CDR2 SFDVKD. This CDR3 is 12 amino acids long. The V end was cut by 6 bases, the J end by 3 bases, with 7 bases between. The CDR3, as DNA: TGTGCCACCAGTCAACAGGACACTGAAGCTTTCTTT. This encodes CATSQQDTEAFF.

The chain carries TRBV27 and TRBJ2-1; 16 bases agree with TRBD2. The CDR3 length is 20 residues. V shed 2 bases, J shed 2 bases, and the junction held 9 bases outside the gene matches. CDR1 and CDR2 (germline): MNHEY, SMNVEV (reference sequence). The CDR3 DNA reads TGTGCCAGCAGTTTAGGATCCGCGGGACTAGCGGGAGGGCCCTACAATGAGCAGTTCTTC. This codes for CASSLGSAGLAGGPYNEQFF.

The rearrangement uses TRBV7-8 and TRBJ2-2; 9 nucleotides match TRBD1. The CDR3 is made up of 18 amino acids. Germline CDR1 reads SGHVS; CDR2 reads FQNEAQ. V shed 1 base, J shed 5 bases, and the junction held 11 bases outside the gene matches. CDR3 nucleotides: TGTGCCAGCAGCTTAGTCCCCTTTGGACAGGGGCGAACCGGGGAGCTGTTTTTT. Amino acid sequence: CASSLVPFGQGRTGELFF.

The chain links TRBV29-1 to TRBJ1-1; TRBD1 matches 7 bases. J gave up 1 base and V 0 bases, and 5 bases lay outside the gene matches. The CDR3 runs to 15 residues. Germline V gene sequence: CDR1 SQVTM, CDR2 ANQGSEA. The DNA for the CDR3 is TGCAGCGTTGAAGAAGCAGGGGGAAGGAACACTGAAGCTTTCTTT. As protein: CSVEEAGGRNTEAFF.

This clone has a handful of counts. The V gene is TRBV5-1, the J gene TRBJ1-5; 9 nucleotides line up with TRBD1. The CDR3 covers 15 residues. The V gene's germline CDR1 is SGHRS and CDR2 YFSETQ. J gave up 6 bases and V 4 bases, and 8 bases lay outside the gene matches. Written as DNA, the CDR3 is TGCGCCAGCAGCCCGACCGGGACAGGGACTCAGCCCCAGCATTTT. Its protein is CASSPTGTGTQPQHF.

V usage is TRBV10-2 and J usage is TRBJ2-2; 9 bases line up with TRBD2. The junction had 12 bases not matched to a gene; V was cut back by 10 bases and J by 6 bases. Germline CDR1 WSHSY, CDR2 SAAADI. CDR3 length equals 15 residues. The CDR3 DNA is TGCGCCACACCGGGGTCCGCTAGCGGGGCCGGGGAGCTGTTTTTT. Encoded protein: CATPGSASGAGELFF.

The chain has TRBV2 and TRBJ1-2, with D perhaps TRBD1 (6 bases). The CDR3 totals 14 residues. V lost 4 bases to trimming and J lost 4 bases, with 13 bases between them. From germline, CDR1 is SNHLY and CDR2 FYNNEI. This chain's CDR3 is CASSGLQGIYGYTF. The CDR3 nucleotides read TGTGCCAGCAGTGGATTACAGGGAATCTATGGCTACACCTTC.

V gene TRBV5-1 combines with J gene TRBJ2-5; tentatively, D is TRBD2 (5 bases). Germline values: CDR1 SGHRS, CDR2 YFSETQ. V lost 6 bases and J lost 5, with 14 bases in between. The CDR3 sequence is 13 residues long. The CDR3 here is CASTPGSKETQYF. DNA for the CDR3: TGCGCCAGCACCCCGGGGAGTAAGGAGACCCAGTACTTC.

This clone was counted a single time. The V gene is TRBV5-1, the J gene TRBJ1-1; D remains unclear. This CDR3 has 16 amino acids. Trimming cost V 1 base and J 0 bases, with 13 bases left between them. In germline, CDR1 is SGHRS, CDR2 YFSETQ. The CDR3 nucleotides read TGCGCCAGCAGCTTGAGCGGCAGCCCTATGAACACTGAAGCTTTCTTT. Its protein product is CASSLSGSPMNTEAFF. Looking up the rest from reference TRBV5-1 and TRBJ1-1 gives the full variable domain: KAGVTQTPRYLIKTRGQQVTLSCSPISGHRSVSWYQQTPGQGLQFLFEYFSETQRNKGNFPGRFSGRQFSNSRSEMNVSTLELGDSALYLCASSLSGSPMNTEAFFGQGTRLTVV.

The chain carries TRBV10-3 and TRBJ2-2, with 9 nucleotides matching TRBD1. The CDR3 loop spans 16 amino acids. Germline V gene sequence: CDR1 ENHRY, CDR2 SYGVKD. The ends lost 2 bases at V and 1 base at J; junction bases unmatched: 2. The CDR3 here is CAISEGQGRNTGELFF. The DNA for the CDR3 is TGTGCCATCAGTGAGGGACAGGGGAGGAACACCGGGGAGCTGTTTTTT.